This T cell receptor beta chain was profiled in a study of blood T cell repertoires in COVID-19. Study context: Both acute and convalescent COVID-19 samples were obtained from the United States, Italy and Spain.

Trimming pared 6 bases from V and 3 bases from J, leaving 12 bases between. CDR1 SGHAT and CDR2 FQNNGV come from the germline V gene. The length of the CDR3 is 13 residues. Per the original methods: From reference gene primer amplification, estimates of nucleated cell counts were derived. The assay was immunoSEQ multiplex PCR, and TCRdb's table has in-frame clones only and misses some. From that table come the V and J calls and clone size; the DNA was used to work out D and trimming. The sample consists of about 210,000 clones, approximately 82% of them appearing once. This chain joins TRBV11-2 and TRBJ2-7; TRBD2 might be the D (5 bases). What was sequenced was peripheral blood. This sequence was found in a woman aged 45-60 years with acute or convalescent COVID-19. The CDR3 DNA reads as TGTGCCAGCAGGTCTGGGAGAGACTACGAGCAGTACTTC. Its translation is CASRSGRDYEQYF.